This T cell receptor beta chain stems from a study of T cell responses to AZD1222 COVID-19 vaccine. Overall study findings and caveats: Just a handful of AZD1222 recipients tested seropositive at baseline. Clonal diversity may have been underestimated in mostly white British donors.

Losses at the gene ends were 6 bases for V and 4 bases for J; bases not matched to a gene: 0. Germline CDR1 and CDR2: SGHNT and YENEEA. CDR3 length: 14 amino acids. Generated by immunoSEQ multiplex PCR, the TCRdb table keeps only in-frame clones and is missing some. The sample shows some 150,000 clones, 80% to 95% of them seen only once. A word on this clone: The antigen remains undetermined.

This specimen was peripheral blood, taken 28 days after the second AZD1222 dose. This TCR came from an adult who received the AZD1222 COVID-19 vaccine. The chain combines TRBV11-3 with TRBJ2-3; 14 bases map to TRBD2. The CDR3 DNA sequence: TGTGCCAGCAGGGGACTAGCGGGAGCAGATACGCAGTATTTT. Translation gives CASRGLAGADTQYF.